The T cell receptor beta chain described here comes from a study of cytomegalovirus exposure and HLA in healthy donors. Study-wide results and caveats: With later analysis, a missense DCLRE1C variant became linked to TCR beta V- and J-gene trimming.

A remark on this clone: As yet, its antigen is unknown.

These donors counted as nominally healthy when sampled, but unrecorded immune exposures were likely. Germline loops: CDR1 SGHTA, CDR2 FQGTGA. With 5 bases removed from V and 2 bases from J, the gap between germline ends came to 14 bases. The length of the CDR3 is 15 residues. PCR was performed using 60 Vbeta and 13 Jbeta primers. Study processing details: Later, an analysis found around 77 million unique TCR beta chains, and roughly 10 million of these were shared. Method: immunoSEQ multiplex PCR; TCRdb's copy keeps in-frame clones and lacks some. V, J and clone size derive from that table, while D and trimming were established from the DNA sequence. The table has around 100,000 clones, more than 65% seen once.

The J gene is TRBJ2-3, the V gene TRBV7-3; possible D gene TRBD2, 6 bases. The sample was PBMCs. The source of this sequence is a woman aged 18-29 years in good health and CMV-seropositive. The CDR3 here is CASSTARETTDTQYF. The CDR3, as DNA: TGTGCCAGCAGCACCGCCCGGGAGACCACAGATACGCAGTATTTT.